This T cell receptor beta chain was obtained from a study of blood T cell repertoires in COVID-19. The wider study: The United States, Italy and Spain supplied acute and convalescent COVID-19 samples. Nucleic acid was either cDNA or gDNA, and it came from T cells, B-cell-depleted T cells, or PBMCs.

CDR3 length equals 15 residues. Germline V CDR1 and CDR2: GTSNPN, SVGIG (reference sequence). V lost 7 bases to trimming and J lost 2 bases; unmatched junction nucleotides: 12. The table came from immunoSEQ multiplex PCR; TCRdb's copy has only in-frame clones and leaves some out. Counted here are fewer than 150,000 clones, around nine tenths occurring once; the ten biggest clones make up 4.3%. The TCR comes from a middle-aged woman with acute or convalescent COVID-19. The sequencing sample was made of peripheral blood. This chain connects TRBV30 to TRBJ1-1; TRBD1 agrees at 8 bases. CDR3 DNA sequence: TGTGCCTCCCCCCGGGCTACAGGGGGTAACACTGAAGCTTTCTTT. This encodes CASPRATGGNTEAFF.